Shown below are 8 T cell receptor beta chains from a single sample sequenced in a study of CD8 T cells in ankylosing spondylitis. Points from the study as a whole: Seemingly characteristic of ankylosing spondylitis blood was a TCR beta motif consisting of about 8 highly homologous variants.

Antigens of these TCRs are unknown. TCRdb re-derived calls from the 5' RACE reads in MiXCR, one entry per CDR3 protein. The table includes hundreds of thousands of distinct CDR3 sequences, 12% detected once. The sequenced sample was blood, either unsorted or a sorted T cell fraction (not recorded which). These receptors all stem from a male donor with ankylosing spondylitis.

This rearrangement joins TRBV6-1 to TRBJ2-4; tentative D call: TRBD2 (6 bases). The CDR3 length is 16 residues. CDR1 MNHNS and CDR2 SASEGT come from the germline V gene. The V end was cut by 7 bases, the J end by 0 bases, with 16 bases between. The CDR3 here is CASTPTGDLAKNIQYF. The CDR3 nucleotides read TGTGCCAGCACCCCAACGGGGGACTTAGCCAAAAACATTCAGTACTTC.

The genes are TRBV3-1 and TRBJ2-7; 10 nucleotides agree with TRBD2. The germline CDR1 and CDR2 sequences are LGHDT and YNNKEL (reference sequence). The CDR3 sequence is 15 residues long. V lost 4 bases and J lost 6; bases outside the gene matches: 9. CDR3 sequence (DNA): TGTGCCAGCAGCCCCTCTCTAGCGGGAGCGGTCGAGCAGTACTTC. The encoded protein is CASSPSLAGAVEQYF.

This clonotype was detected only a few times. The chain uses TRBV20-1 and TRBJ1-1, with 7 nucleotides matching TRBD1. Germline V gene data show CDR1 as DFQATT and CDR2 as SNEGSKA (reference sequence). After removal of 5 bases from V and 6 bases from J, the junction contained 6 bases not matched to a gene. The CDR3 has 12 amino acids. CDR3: CSADHRGAEAFF. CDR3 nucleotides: TGCAGTGCTGATCACAGGGGTGCTGAAGCTTTCTTT.

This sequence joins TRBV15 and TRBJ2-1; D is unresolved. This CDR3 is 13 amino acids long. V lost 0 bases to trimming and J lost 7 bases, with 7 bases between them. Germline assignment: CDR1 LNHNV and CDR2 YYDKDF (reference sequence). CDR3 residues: CATSRDPRNEQFF. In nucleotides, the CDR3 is TGTGCCACCAGCAGAGATCCTCGGAATGAGCAGTTCTTC.

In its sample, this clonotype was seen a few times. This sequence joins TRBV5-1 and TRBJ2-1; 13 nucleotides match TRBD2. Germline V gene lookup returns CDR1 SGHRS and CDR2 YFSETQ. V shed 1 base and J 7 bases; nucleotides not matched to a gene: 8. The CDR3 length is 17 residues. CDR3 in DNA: TGCGCCAGCAGCTTGTCGCCACTAGCGGGAGGGCGGAATGAGCAGTTCTTC. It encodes CASSLSPLAGGRNEQFF.

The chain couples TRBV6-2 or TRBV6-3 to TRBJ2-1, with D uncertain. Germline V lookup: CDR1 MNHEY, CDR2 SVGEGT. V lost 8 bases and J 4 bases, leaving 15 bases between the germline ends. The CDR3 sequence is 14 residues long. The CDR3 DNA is TGTGCCAGCTCTGCAGATGGATCGTACAATGAGCAGTTCTTC. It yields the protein CASSADGSYNEQFF.

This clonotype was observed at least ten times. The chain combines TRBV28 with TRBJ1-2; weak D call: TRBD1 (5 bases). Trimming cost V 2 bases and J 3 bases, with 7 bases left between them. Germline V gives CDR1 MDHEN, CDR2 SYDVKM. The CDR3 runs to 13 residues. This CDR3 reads CASSLPRDYGYTF. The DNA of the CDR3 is TGTGCCAGCAGTTTACCCAGGGACTATGGCTACACCTTC.

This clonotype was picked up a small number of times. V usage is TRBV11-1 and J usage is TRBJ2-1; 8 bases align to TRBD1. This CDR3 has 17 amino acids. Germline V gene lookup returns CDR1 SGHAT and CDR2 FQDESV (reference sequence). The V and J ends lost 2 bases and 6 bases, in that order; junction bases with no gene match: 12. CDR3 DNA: TGTGCCAGCAGCTTACCTCCGGGACAGGCCGACAGCAATGAGCAGTTCTTC. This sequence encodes CASSLPPGQADSNEQFF.